The source of this TCR beta chain is a study of cytomegalovirus exposure and HLA in healthy donors (dated by TCRdb to about 2017). With regard to the full study: In an earlier analysis of some 550 of the donors, 276 Gb of sequence data and some 100 million unique TCR beta sequences from about 190 million T cells were reported. Approximately 310 gigabases of sequencing data and roughly 80 million unique TCR sequences made up an early release that covered roughly 670 HLA-typed donors. Of the approximately 400 genotyped donors, around 81% fell in the genetic ancestry cluster associated with self-reported Caucasian donors. The aim of the study was to test whether cataloging public T cell receptors could identify signatures of past pathogen exposure. The T cell repertoires of about 700 subjects were profiled by immunosequencing and related to cytomegalovirus serostatus. In addition to the first cohort of approximately 670 subjects, a separate validation cohort of around 110 different subjects was used. To predict cytomegalovirus infection status, the study brought together high-throughput TCR immunosequencing, statistical association of individual TCRs with disease status, and machine learning. In a later analysis, previously published TCR beta repertoires from 670 or so donors were re-analyzed and high-resolution HLA genotyping was added so that TCR occurrence patterns could be studied. Rather than drawing on any new phenotypic data, the later analysis identified candidate immune exposures from TCR beta sequences and the way those sequences occurred across donors. An earlier analysis of 587 of the donors used high-throughput TCR beta sequencing to judge whether each TCR beta V gene segment behaved as functional or pseudogenic. Donor age, sex, ethnicity and CMV serostatus were compiled alongside the repertoire data. A later genetic analysis used genome-wide SNP genotypes for about 65% of the 666 donors, treating that subset as a discovery cohort. Every discovery cohort repertoire had been produced on one sequencing platform. HLA typing covered class I and class II loci at four-digit resolution. Typing coverage differed by locus: A, B, C, DRB1 and DQB1 were typed in about 620-640 donors, DQA1 in about 550, DPA1 in 600 to 610, and DPB1 in approximately 450. Because of strong linkage in the cohort, five DR-DQ haplotypes were treated as single units for association and clustering. Among around 400 genotyped donors of the cohort, an average of roughly 240,000 unique TCR beta nucleotide sequences were sequenced per donor, about a sixth of them non-productive. The paper's findings and limits, for the study overall: A further reported finding was that TCR beta sequences accurately predicted the HLA-A and HLA-B alleles for most subjects in the first cohort. A total of about 150 TCR beta chains were listed by the study as associated with cytomegalovirus. Because counts were too low, fewer than 20 rarely observed V segments, including chromosome 9 orphons, were excluded from the earlier analysis of 587 of the donors. In a later analysis, HLA-associated TCR beta chains were found to be more clonally expanded and to have lower generation probabilities than equally common non-associated chains. A later analysis associated about 17,000 TCR beta sequences with specific HLA alleles at a false discovery rate of 0.05. An association between a missense DCLRE1C variant and V-gene and J-gene trimming of TCR beta chains was found in a later genetic analysis and replicated in an independent cohort. The presence/absence analyses assumed that sequencing depth was roughly uniform across donors, and that assumption may not be true. In a later genetic analysis, fewer N-insertions in productive TCRs were reported among donors in an Asian-associated ancestry cluster than the 666-donor mean. Most TCR sequences were seen in very few donors, while some public TCRs were found in many individuals. Assigning TCR associations to individual alleles was difficult when HLA alleles, especially DR and DQ, strongly co-occurred. Because HLA typing was unavailable for some donors at each locus, only the typed subset was used in association tests. Linkage disequilibrium might explain the correlated functional status among segregating V segments, but an unknown experimental factor could not be ruled out. A cluster of highly shared sequence variants was judged likely to be a technical artifact of the sequencing pipeline. In an earlier analysis of around 500 of the donors, most TCR beta V segments appeared in productive rearrangements about 87% or about 30% of the time, broadly matching IMGT annotations. The cohort was sequenced for TCR beta chains only, and without alpha or paired-chain data the features that could be detected were limited. It was suggested by the authors that the approach could potentially be generalized to other disease states and immunological phenotypes. For the cohort, immune exposure information was limited to CMV serostatus. Cytomegalovirus status was reported to be diagnosed by the classifier with high specificity and sensitivity in both the original and validation cohorts. A later analysis found that TCR association rates varied across HLA loci, with DRB1 alleles showing the most associated TCRs and HLA-C alleles the fewest. According to a later analysis, parvovirus B19, influenza, CMV and Epstein-Barr virus appeared linked to several top co-occurrence clusters. According to a later analysis, most CMV-associated TCR beta chains appeared to be HLA-restricted, and the HLA associations seemed to be driven largely by CMV exposure. In vitro tests confirmed that a few of the cytomegalovirus-associated TCR beta chains recognize cytomegalovirus antigens. Some IMGT-functional V segments, including TRBV6-2 and TRBV6-3, could not be told apart with the 87-base-pair reads, so those segments were excluded.

Of note for this clone: Its target antigen remains unknown. No clone much larger than this one lies a single base away; base qualities are absent.

The library relied on the immunoSEQ multiplex PCR assay. The multiplex PCR relied on a mix of 60 forward primers for TCR Vbeta segments and 13 reverse primers for TCR Jbeta segments. Amplification of the CDR3 region of rearranged TCR beta genes was performed with a multiplex PCR assay on genomic DNA. On the Illumina HiSeq System, the amplified TCR beta libraries were sequenced as 87-base-pair reads. Turning to the authors' computational methods: A later analysis tallied around 80 million unique TCR beta chains across the approximately 670 repertoires, and approximately 9.9 million of those chains were shared by two or more donors. A nearest-neighbor algorithm error-corrected the raw reads and collapsed the reads into unique sequences, merging closely related sequences to remove PCR and sequencing errors. To assign V, D and J gene segments, CDR3 sequences were aligned to IMGT reference sequences. For a sequence to be retained, a match of at least six nucleotides to both a V gene segment and a J gene segment was required. Rearrangements were called productive when the CDR3 lacked stop codons and stayed in frame with V and J; all others were non-productive. Following IMGT convention, CDR3 was defined as the stretch from the second conserved V-encoded cysteine to the conserved J-encoded phenylalanine. Sequences without an unambiguous match to a single V gene segment were excluded from the earlier analysis of 500 to 700 of the donors. An earlier analysis of 587 of the donors classified V segments as functional when productive rearrangements were above 56.7% and as segregating when the standard deviation between donors was above 5%. A statistical classification framework was developed to diagnose cytomegalovirus status using the catalog of TCR beta chain sequences. In a later analysis, V and J genes were assigned by comparing TCR nucleotide sequences against IMGT/GENE-DB human TR gene sequences. The TCRdist pipeline was used in a later analysis to assign CDR3 sequences and most-parsimonious VDJ recombination scenarios. A later analysis defined each TCR beta chain by its CDR3 amino acid sequence plus V-gene family, and excluded reads lacking a unique V-gene family. To address suspected cross-contamination and a sequencing artifact, a later analysis removed roughly 580 highly shared, low-generation-probability nucleotide sequences. For each public chain, a later analysis derived a clonal expansion index from normalized ranks of inferred template counts within each repertoire. A later analysis computed generation probabilities with a VDJ recombination model fitted to out-of-frame rearrangements, and checked the results against IGoR. Hypergeometric tests were used in a later analysis to score TCR-TCR, TCR-HLA and TCR-CMV co-occurrence, with a repertoire-size bias correction applied to the TCR pairs. In a later analysis, false discovery rates were estimated by permuting HLA or CMV assignments 20 times. In a later analysis, co-occurring TCRs were grouped with DBSCAN, and TCRdist sequence similarity was added when clustering was performed within HLA-allele-positive subsets. Co-occurrence clustering excluded repertoires with fewer than 30,000 or more than 120,000 public chains, plus five with anomalous nucleotide sharing. TCRdb carries this immuneACCESS record with in-frame sequences only. Its versions omit some clonotypes, under half of them owing to an unresolved V gene in the studies checked, with the rest unexplained. That table is the source of V, J and clone size, and D and trimming were worked out from the DNA. Recorded for this sample are about 120,000 clones; around 77% of them occurred a single time. About 5.8% of the sample is taken by the ten largest.

Measured from the cysteine to the phenylalanine, the CDR3 is 13 residues long. CDR3 DNA only is kept here, 39 bases in frame from base 1. CDR1 is given as KGHSH and CDR2 as LQKENI, both from the germline V gene. V and J are trimmed by 3 bases and 8 bases, and the gene matches miss 5 bases of the junction. The cohort consisted of approximately 670 healthy bone marrow donors. At the time of sampling, every cohort member was nominally healthy, though immune exposures that went unrecorded were likely present. The donor tested CMV seropositive, placing the donor among the approximately 290 seropositive members of the cohort. A peripheral blood sample was provided by each donor, and peripheral blood mononuclear cells were used for TCR beta sequencing. Genomic DNA extraction from the blood cell samples was performed with the Qiagen DNeasy Blood Extraction Kit.

The chain employs TRBV18 and TRBJ1-1; TRBD1 agrees with 8 junctional bases. The source is a young man in good health and CMV-seropositive. Sequenced input: PBMCs. The CDR3 in this case is CASSPGQVFEAFF. The nucleotides are TGTGCCAGCTCACCGGGACAGGTCTTCGAAGCTTTCTTT. Here the CDR3 is joined to the reference TRBV18 and TRBJ1-1 genes, and the full variable domain is: NAGVMQNPRHLVRRRGQEARLRCSPMKGHSHVYWYRQLPEEGLKFMVYLQKENIIDESGMPKERFSAEFPKEGPSILRIQQVVRGDSAAYFCASSPGQVFEAFFGQGTRLTVV.